This T cell receptor beta chain was identified during a study of cytotoxic CD8 clonotypes in ibrutinib-treated CLL. Profiling relied on immunoSEQ multiplex PCR, and the TCRdb table lists in-frame clones only, not all of them. The sample contains fewer than 50,000 clones, 65% to 70% of which appear only once. The origin of this receptor is a human donor with chronic lymphocytic leukemia. This specimen was PBMCs, taken after 24 months of ibrutinib treatment.

The CDR3: CASSLQGAISYNSPLHF. CDR3 coding DNA: TGTGCCAGCAGTTTACAGGGGGCGATCTCCTATAATTCACCCCTCCACTTT. V and J are TRBV27 and TRBJ1-6; TRBD1 aligns across 8 bases. The CDR3 has 17 amino acids. V dropped 2 bases and J dropped 0; count of bases not matched to a gene: 3. Germline CDR1 MNHEY, CDR2 SMNVEV (reference sequence).